The sequence of this T cell receptor beta chain was determined in a study of shared clonotypes between healthy human individuals. Per germline, CDR1 SGHRS and CDR2 YFSETQ. The CDR3 contains 18 residues. V lost 6 bases to trimming and J lost 3 bases, with 24 bases between them. Terminally differentiated effector memory CD45RA+ cells were left out of the naive CD8 fraction, which was CD45RO-negative and positively selected for CCR7. Those who donated, Caucasian adults without exception, all lived in Nashville, Tennessee. In the authors' workflow: ImmunoSEQ only sent back junction sequences with no quality scores, so filtering was done differently. Clones were sequenced by immunoSEQ multiplex PCR, and TCRdb holds only the in-frame ones, with some missing. V and J calls and clone size come straight from that table; D and trimming were deduced from the DNA. This repertoire shows 650,000 to 800,000 clones, 92% found once; its top ten account for more than 20%.

Specimen: naive CD8+ T cells sorted from blood. This receptor was taken from a man aged 25-40 years in good health. The chain uses TRBV5-1 and TRBJ2-2; the D gene is possibly TRBD1 (6 bases). CDR3 sequence reads: CASTRGWEPLPDTGELFF. CDR3 nucleotide sequence: TGCGCCAGCACAAGGGGGTGGGAGCCCCTCCCCGACACCGGGGAGCTGTTTTTT.